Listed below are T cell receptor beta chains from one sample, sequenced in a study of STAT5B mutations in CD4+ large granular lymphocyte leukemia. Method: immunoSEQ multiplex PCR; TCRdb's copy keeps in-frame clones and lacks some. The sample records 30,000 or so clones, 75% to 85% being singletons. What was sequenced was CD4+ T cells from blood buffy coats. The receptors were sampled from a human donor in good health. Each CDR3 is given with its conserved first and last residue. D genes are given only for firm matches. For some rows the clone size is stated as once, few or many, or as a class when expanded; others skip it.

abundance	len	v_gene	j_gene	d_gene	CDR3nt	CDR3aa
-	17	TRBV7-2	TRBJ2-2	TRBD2	TGTGCCAGCAGCCGAATGGGCGGGGGGTCCCCCACCGGGGAGCTGTTTTTT	CASSRMGGGSPTGELFF
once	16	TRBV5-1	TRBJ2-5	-	TGCGCCAGCAGCTTGGACCCTTCCCGGGGAGGAGAGACCCAGTACTTC	CASSLDPSRGGETQYF
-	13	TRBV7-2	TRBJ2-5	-	TGTGCCAGCAGCCCCCCGGGGCAAGAGACCCAGTACTTC	CASSPPGQETQYF
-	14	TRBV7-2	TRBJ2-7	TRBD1	TGTGCCAGCAGCAAAGAGACAGGGGCCCACGAGCAGTACTTC	CASSKETGAHEQYF
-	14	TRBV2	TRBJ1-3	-	TGTGCCAGCAGTCCTCAGGGTGTCGGGAACACCATATATTTT	CASSPQGVGNTIYF
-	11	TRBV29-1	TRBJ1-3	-	TGCAGCGTTGAAACTGGAAACACCATATATTTT	CSVETGNTIYF
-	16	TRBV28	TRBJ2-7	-	TGTGCCAGCACTCAAACCCCTCCGGGACATTTCTACGAGCAGTACTTC	CASTQTPPGHFYEQYF
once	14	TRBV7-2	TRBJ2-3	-	TGTGCCAGCAGCTTAGACCTCGGGGCGGATACGCAGTATTTT	CASSLDLGADTQYF
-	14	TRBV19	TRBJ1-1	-	TGTGCCAGTAAATTTTCTCTCGGGAAAACTGAAGCTTTCTTT	CASKFSLGKTEAFF
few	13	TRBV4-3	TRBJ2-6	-	TGCGCCAGCAGCCAATCTGGGGCCAACGTCCTGACTTTC	CASSQSGANVLTF
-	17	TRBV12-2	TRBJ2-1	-	TGTGCAAGTCGCTTCCCTTCGGGGCGGGAGAGAACATCCGAGCAGTTCTTC	CASRFPSGRERTSEQFF
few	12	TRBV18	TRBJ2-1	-	TGTGCCAGCCTAACCGGCGACAATGAGCAGTTCTTC	CASLTGDNEQFF
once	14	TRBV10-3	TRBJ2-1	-	TGTGCCATCAGTGAAAATCGAGGCAGGAATGAGCAGTTCTTC	CAISENRGRNEQFF
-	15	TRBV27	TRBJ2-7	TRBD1	TGTGCCAGCAGTTTTCGGAGACAGGGGTCTTACGAGCAGTACTTC	CASSFRRQGSYEQYF
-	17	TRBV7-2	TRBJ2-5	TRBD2	TGTGCCAGCAGTCCCGGGACTAGCGGGAGGGCGAGGGAGACCCAGTACTTC	CASSPGTSGRARETQYF
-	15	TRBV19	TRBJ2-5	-	TGTGCCAGTAGTATAGATCTGGGGGGTTGGGAGACCCAGTACTTC	CASSIDLGGWETQYF
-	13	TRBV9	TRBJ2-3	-	TGTGCCAGCAGCGCCTTGCCTCGGGATACGCAGTATTTT	CASSALPRDTQYF
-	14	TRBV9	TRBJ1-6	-	TGTGCCAGCAGCACCGGGGATGGTAATTCACCCCTCCACTTT	CASSTGDGNSPLHF
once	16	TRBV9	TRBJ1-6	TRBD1	TGTGCCAGCAGCGTAGAGGAAACAGGGGGCAATTCACCCCTCCACTTT	CASSVEETGGNSPLHF
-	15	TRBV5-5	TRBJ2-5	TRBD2	TGTGCCAGCAGCCTACTAGCGGGAGGGAAAGAGACCCAGTACTTC	CASSLLAGGKETQYF
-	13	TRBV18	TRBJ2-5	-	TGTGCCAGCTCACCTTTCGGCGAAGAGACCCAGTACTTC	CASSPFGEETQYF
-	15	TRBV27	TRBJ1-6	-	TGTGCCAGCAGTTTGAAGGCAGTGCTGAATTCACCCCTCCACTTT	CASSLKAVLNSPLHF
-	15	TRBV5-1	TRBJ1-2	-	TGCGCCAGCAGCCCTCGACATGGGGGAGGGGATGGCTACACCTTC	CASSPRHGGGDGYTF
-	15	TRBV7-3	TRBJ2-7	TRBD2	TGTGCCAGCAGCTTAGAGGCGGGAGTCCCCTACGAGCAGTACTTC	CASSLEAGVPYEQYF
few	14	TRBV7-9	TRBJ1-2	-	TGTGCCAGCAGCGTGCCGGGTCGACCCTATGGCTACACCTTC	CASSVPGRPYGYTF
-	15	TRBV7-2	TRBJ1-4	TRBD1	TGTGCCAGCAGCTCCGGACAGGCGGTTGGGGAAAAACTGTTTTTT	CASSSGQAVGEKLFF
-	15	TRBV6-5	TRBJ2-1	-	TGTGCCAGCAGTTACGAGACTAGCTCCTACAATGAGCAGTTCTTC	CASSYETSSYNEQFF
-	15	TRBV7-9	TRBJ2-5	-	TGTGCCAGCAGCTTAGCCCAGGGGTCCCAAGAGACCCAGTACTTC	CASSLAQGSQETQYF
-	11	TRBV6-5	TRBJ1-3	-	TGTGCCAGCAGCAAAAGGAGCCCCATATATTTT	CASSKRSPIYF
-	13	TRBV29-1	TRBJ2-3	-	TGCAGCGTTGAATGGACCGCACAATATACGCAGTATTTT	CSVEWTAQYTQYF
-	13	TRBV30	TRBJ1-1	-	TGTGCCTGGGGACATGACATGAACACTGAAGCTTTCTTT	CAWGHDMNTEAFF
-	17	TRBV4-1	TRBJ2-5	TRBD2	TGCGCCAGCAGCCAAGAGTCTGCGGGAGGGTACCAAGAGACCCAGTACTTC	CASSQESAGGYQETQYF
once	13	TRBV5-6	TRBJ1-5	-	TGTGCCAGCAGCTTTGGGCGAATCAGGCCCCAGCATTTT	CASSFGRIRPQHF
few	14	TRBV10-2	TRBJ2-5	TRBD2	TGCGCCAGCAGGGGGACTAGCGATGAGGAGACCCAGTACTTC	CASRGTSDEETQYF
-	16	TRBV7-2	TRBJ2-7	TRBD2	TGTGCCAGCAGCTTAGCCATAGCGGGAGGAGGCTACGAGCAGTACTTC	CASSLAIAGGGYEQYF
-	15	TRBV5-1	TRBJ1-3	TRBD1	TGCGCCAGCAGCTCCGGGGACAGAGCTGGAAACACCATATATTTT	CASSSGDRAGNTIYF
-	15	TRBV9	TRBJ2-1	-	TGTGCCAGCAGCGTAGGAAGGGGCCGATACAATGAGCAGTTCTTC	CASSVGRGRYNEQFF
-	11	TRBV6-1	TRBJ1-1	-	TGTGCCAGCAGTGTGGGGGGGCTAGCTTTCTTT	CASSVGGLAFF
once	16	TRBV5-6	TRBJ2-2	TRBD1	TGTGCCAGCAGCTGGACAGGGGCGGGGAACACCGGGGAGCTGTTTTTT	CASSWTGAGNTGELFF
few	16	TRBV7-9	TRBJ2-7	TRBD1	TGTGCCAGCAGCTTACCACGGACAGGGGATCACGACGAGCAGTACTTC	CASSLPRTGDHDEQYF
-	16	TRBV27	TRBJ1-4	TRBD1	TGTGCCAGCAGTCCCAAACAGGGGTGGGCTAATGAAAAACTGTTTTTT	CASSPKQGWANEKLFF
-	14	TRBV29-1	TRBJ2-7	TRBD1	TGCAGCGTCGAGGGTGACAGGGCTCCCTACGAGCAGTACTTC	CSVEGDRAPYEQYF
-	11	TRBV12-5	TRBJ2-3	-	TGTGCTAGTGGTGTGGCTGATACGCAGTATTTT	CASGVADTQYF
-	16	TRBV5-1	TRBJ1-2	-	TGCGCCAGCAGCCCCTCTACCCGGGCGGGGTTTTATGGCTACACCTTC	CASSPSTRAGFYGYTF
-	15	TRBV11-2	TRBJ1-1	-	TGTGCCAGCAGCTTAGCATTACCTAGGACAAATGAAGCTTTCTTT	CASSLALPRTNEAFF
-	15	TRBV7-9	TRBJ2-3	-	TGTGCCAGCAGCGAACATGGGACTGACACAGATACGCAGTATTTT	CASSEHGTDTDTQYF
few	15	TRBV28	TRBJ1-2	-	TGTGCCAGCAGTTTATTACGGTGGGGTAACTATGGCTACACCTTC	CASSLLRWGNYGYTF
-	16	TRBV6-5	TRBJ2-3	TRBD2	TGTGCCAGCAGTTACAGTTCCACTAGCGGTTGGGATACGCAGTATTTT	CASSYSSTSGWDTQYF
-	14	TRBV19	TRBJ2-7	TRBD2	TGTGCCAGTAAGGTGACTAGCGGTTCCTACGAGCAGTACTTC	CASKVTSGSYEQYF
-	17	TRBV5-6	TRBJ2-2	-	TGTGCCAGCAGCTTGAAGGTCAGCCGAAAAGACACCGGGGAGCTGTTTTTT	CASSLKVSRKDTGELFF